This TCR beta chain was documented in a study of response to subunit inactivated influenza vaccine. The study, taken as a whole, reports: The authors suggested that few new T cells are recruited per seasonal influenza vaccination.

The sample holds many counts of this clonotype. Antigen specificity is unknown. TCRdb processed the RT-PCR reads anew with MiXCR; each CDR3 protein has one entry. The sample carries approximately 500,000 distinct CDR3 sequences, 10% to 15% recorded once. V gave up 4 bases and J gave up 6 bases, with 9 bases separating them. The germline V gene has CDR1 LGHNA and CDR2 YNFKEQ. The CDR3 sequence is 12 residues long. The V gene is TRBV4-2, the J gene TRBJ1-1; D gene uncertain. The clonotype was recovered from a man in his fifties who received an inactivated influenza vaccine. The starting material was PBMCs from blood, obtained roughly 45 days after vaccination. The DNA for the CDR3 is TGTGCCAGCAGCCTCGGACGAGCTGAAGCTTTCTTT. It yields the protein CASSLGRAEAFF.